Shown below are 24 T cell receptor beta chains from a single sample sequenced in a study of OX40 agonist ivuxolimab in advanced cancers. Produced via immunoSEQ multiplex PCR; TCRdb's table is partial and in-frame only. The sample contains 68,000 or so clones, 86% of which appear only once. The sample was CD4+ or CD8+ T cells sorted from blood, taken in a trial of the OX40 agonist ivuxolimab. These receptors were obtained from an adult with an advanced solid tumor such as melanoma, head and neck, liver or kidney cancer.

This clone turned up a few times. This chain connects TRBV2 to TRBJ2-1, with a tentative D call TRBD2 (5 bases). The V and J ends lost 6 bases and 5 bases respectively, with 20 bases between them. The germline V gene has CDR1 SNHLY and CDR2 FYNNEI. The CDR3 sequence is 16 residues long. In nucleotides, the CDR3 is TGTGCCAGCAGAGGGAGAGGGTCCTATCGGGACAATGAGCAGTTCTTC. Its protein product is CASRGRGSYRDNEQFF.

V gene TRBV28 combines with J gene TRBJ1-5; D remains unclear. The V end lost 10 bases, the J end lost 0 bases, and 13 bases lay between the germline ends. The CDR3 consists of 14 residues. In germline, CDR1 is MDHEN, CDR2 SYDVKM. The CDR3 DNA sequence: TGTGCCACCGCGACGGTGTTTAGCAATCAGCCCCAGCATTTT. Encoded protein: CATATVFSNQPQHF.

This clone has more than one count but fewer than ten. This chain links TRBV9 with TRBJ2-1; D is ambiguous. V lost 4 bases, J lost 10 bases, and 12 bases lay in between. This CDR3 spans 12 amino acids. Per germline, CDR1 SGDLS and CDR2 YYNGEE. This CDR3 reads CASSLSAGEQFF. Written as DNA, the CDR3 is TGTGCCAGCAGCCTCTCGGCCGGGGAGCAGTTCTTC.

Here the CDR3 reads CASSSLMGGADTEAFF. The CDR3 DNA sequence: TGCGCCAGCAGCTCTTTAATGGGAGGGGCGGACACTGAAGCTTTCTTT. The gene calls are TRBV5-1 and TRBJ1-1; possibly TRBD1 for D (5 bases). The ends were cut back, 3 bases at V and 3 bases at J, with 18 bases in the middle. CDR3 size: 16 residues. The V gene's germline CDR1 is SGHRS and CDR2 YFSETQ.

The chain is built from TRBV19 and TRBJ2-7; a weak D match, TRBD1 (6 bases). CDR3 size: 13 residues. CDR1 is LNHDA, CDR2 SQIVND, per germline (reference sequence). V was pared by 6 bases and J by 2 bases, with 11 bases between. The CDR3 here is CASSDRTTYEQYF. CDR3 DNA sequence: TGTGCCAGTAGCGACAGGACCACCTACGAGCAGTACTTC.

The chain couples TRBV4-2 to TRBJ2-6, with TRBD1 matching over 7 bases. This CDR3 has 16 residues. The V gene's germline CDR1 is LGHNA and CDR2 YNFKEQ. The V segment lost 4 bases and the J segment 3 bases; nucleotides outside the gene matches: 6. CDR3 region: CASSRRDRVGANVLTF. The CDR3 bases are TGTGCCAGCAGCCGCCGCGACAGGGTTGGGGCCAACGTCCTGACTTTC.

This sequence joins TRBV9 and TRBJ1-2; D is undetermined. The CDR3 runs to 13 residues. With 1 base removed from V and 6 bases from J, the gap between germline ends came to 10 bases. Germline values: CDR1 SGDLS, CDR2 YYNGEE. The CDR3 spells CASSVTSSDGYTF. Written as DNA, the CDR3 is TGTGCCAGCAGCGTAACCTCATCCGATGGCTACACCTTC.

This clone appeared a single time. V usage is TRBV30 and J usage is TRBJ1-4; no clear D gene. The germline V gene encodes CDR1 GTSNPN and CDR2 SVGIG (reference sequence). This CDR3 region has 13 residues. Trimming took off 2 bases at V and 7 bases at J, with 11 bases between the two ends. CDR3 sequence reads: CAWSRRSTEKLFF. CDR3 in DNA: TGTGCCTGGAGTAGAAGGTCGACTGAAAAACTGTTTTTT.

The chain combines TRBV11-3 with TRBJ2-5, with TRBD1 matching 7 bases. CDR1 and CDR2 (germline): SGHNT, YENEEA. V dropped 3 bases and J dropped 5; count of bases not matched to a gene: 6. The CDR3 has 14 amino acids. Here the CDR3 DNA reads TGTGCCAGCAGCTTTCTGACAGGGATGGAGACCCAGTACTTC. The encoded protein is CASSFLTGMETQYF.

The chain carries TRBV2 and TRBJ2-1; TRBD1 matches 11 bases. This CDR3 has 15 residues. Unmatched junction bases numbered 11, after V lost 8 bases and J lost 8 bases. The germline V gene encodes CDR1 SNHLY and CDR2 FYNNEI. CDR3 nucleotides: TGTGCCAGCTCTTTGGACAGGGGGCGCGGGGATGAGCAGTTCTTC. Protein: CASSLDRGRGDEQFF. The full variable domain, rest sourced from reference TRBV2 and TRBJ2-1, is EPEVTQTPSHQVTQMGQEVILRCVPISNHLYFYWYRQILGQKVEFLVSFYNNEISEKSEIFDDQFSVERPDGSNFTLKIRSTKLEDSAMYFCASSLDRGRGDEQFFGPGTRLTVL.

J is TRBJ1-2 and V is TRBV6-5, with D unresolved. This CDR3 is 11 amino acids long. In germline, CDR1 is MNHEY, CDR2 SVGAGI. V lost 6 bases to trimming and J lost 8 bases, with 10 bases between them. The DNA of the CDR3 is TGTGCCAGCAGCTTGGCCGGGGGCTACACCTTC. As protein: CASSLAGGYTF.

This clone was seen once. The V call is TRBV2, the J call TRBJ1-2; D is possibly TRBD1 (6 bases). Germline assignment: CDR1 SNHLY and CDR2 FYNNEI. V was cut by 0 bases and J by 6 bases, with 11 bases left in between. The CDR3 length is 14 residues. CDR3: CASSEAQGSDGYTF. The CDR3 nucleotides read TGTGCCAGCAGTGAAGCTCAGGGGTCCGATGGCTACACCTTC.

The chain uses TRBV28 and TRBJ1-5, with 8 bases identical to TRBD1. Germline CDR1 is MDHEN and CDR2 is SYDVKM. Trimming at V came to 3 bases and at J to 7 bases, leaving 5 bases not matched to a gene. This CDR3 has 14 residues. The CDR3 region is CASSFPGQDQPQHF. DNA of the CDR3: TGTGCCAGCAGTTTTCCGGGACAGGACCAGCCCCAGCATTTT.

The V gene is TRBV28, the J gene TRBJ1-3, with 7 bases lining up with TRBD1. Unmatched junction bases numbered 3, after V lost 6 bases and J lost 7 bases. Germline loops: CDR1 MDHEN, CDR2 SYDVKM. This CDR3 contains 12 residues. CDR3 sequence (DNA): TGTGCCAGCAGGACAGGGTCCAACACCATATATTTT. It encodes CASRTGSNTIYF. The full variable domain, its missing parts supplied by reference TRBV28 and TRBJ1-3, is DVKVTQSSRYLVKRTGEKVFLECVQDMDHENMFWYRQDPGLGLRLIYFSYDVKMKEKGDIPEGYSVSREKKERFSLILESASTNQTSMYLCASRTGSNTIYFGEGSWLTVV.

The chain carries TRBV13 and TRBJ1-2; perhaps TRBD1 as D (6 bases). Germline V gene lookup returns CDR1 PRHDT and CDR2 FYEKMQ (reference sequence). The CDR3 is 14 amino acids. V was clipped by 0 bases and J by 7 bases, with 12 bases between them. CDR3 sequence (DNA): TGTGCCAGCAGCTTAGGACAGGGAATCTCTGGCTACACCTTC. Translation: CASSLGQGISGYTF.

CDR3 residues: CASSIQENTEAFF. For the CDR3, the DNA is TGTGCCAGTAGTATCCAGGAGAACACTGAAGCTTTCTTT. The chain uses TRBV19 and TRBJ1-1; D remains ambiguous. The CDR3 is 13 residues long. The V gene lost 3 bases and the J gene lost 1 base, with 6 bases spanning the gap. Germline CDR1 is LNHDA and CDR2 is SQIVND (reference sequence).

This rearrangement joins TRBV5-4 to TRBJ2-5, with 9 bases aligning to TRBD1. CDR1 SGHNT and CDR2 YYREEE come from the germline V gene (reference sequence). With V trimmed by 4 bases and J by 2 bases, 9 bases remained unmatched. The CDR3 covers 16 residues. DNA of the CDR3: TGTGCCAGCAGCCCGTCGACAGGGGGGAGGCAAGAGACCCAGTACTTC. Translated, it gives CASSPSTGGRQETQYF.

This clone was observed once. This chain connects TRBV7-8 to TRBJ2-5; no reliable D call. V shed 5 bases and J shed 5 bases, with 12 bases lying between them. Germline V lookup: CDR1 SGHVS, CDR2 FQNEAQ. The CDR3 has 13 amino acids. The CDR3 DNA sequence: TGTGCCAGCAGCCGGCCCTTCGGGGAGACCCAGTACTTC. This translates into CASSRPFGETQYF.

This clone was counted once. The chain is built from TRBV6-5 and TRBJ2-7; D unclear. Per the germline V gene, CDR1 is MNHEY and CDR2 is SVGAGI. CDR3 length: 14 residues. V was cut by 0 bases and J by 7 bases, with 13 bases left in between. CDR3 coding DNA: TGTGCCAGCAGTTACTCGGGTCAGGTTAAAGAGCAGTACTTC. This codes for CASSYSGQVKEQYF.

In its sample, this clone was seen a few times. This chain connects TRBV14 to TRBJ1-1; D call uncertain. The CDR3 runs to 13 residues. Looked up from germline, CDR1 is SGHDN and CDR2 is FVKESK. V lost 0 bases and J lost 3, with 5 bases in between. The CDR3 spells CASSQDWDTEAFF. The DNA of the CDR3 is TGTGCCAGCAGCCAAGATTGGGACACTGAAGCTTTCTTT.

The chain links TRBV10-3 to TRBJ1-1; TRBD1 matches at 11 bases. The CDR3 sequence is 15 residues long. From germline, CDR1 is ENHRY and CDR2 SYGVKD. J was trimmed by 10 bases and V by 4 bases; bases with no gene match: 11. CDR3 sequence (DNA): TGTGCCATCAGTGTGGAGAAAGGACAGGGGGCTTCAGCTTTCTTT. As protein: CAISVEKGQGASAFF.

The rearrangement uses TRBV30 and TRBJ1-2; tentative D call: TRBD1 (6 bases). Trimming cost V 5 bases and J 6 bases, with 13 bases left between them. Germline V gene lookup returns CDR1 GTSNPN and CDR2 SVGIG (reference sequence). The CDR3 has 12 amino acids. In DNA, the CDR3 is TGTGCCTGGGGGGGCCCCTCAAATGGCTACACCTTC. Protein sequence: CAWGGPSNGYTF. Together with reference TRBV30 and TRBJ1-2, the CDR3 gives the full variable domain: SQTIHQWPATLVQPVGSPLSLECTVEGTSNPNLYWYRQAAGRGLQLLFYSVGIGQISSEVPQNLSASRPQDRQFILSSKKLLLSDSGFYLCAWGGPSNGYTFGSGTRLTVV.

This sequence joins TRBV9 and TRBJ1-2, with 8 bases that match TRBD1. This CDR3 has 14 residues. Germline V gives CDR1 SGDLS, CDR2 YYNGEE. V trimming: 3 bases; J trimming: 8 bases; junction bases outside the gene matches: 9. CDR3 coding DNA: TGTGCCAGCAGCGGATTGACAGGGGCAGGGGGCTACACCTTC. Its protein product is CASSGLTGAGGYTF.

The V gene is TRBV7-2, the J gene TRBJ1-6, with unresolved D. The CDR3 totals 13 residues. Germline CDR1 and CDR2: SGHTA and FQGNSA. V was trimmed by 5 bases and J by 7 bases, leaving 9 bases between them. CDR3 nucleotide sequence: TGTGCCAGCAGCCCACTCGTAAATTCACCCCTCCACTTT. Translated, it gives CASSPLVNSPLHF. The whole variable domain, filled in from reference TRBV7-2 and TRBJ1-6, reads GAGVSQSPSNKVTEKGKDVELRCDPISGHTALYWYRQSLGQGLEFLIYFQGNSAPDKSGLPSDRFSAERTGGSVSTLTIQRTQQEDSAVYLCASSPLVNSPLHFGNGTRLTVT.